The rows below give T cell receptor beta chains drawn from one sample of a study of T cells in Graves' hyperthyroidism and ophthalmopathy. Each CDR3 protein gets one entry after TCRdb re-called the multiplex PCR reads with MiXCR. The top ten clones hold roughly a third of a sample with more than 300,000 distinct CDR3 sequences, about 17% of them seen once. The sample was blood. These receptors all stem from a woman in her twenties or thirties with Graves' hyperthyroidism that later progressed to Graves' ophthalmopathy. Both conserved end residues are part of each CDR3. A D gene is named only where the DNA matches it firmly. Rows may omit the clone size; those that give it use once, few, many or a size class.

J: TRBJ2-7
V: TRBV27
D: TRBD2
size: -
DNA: TGTGCCAGCAGTTTAGTTGGGCTAGCGGGAGCCTACGAGCAGTACTTC
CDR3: CASSLVGLAGAYEQYF

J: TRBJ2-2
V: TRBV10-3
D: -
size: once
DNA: TGTGCCTCAAGAGGACCGAAGAACACCGGGGAGCTGTTTTTT
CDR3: CASRGPKNTGELFF

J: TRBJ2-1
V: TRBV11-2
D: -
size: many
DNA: TGTGCCAGCAGCTTAGATTTGCGGGGATACCGGGACAATGAGCAGTTCTTC
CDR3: CASSLDLRGYRDNEQFF

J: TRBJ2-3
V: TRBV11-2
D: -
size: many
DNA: TGTGCCAGCAGCGGTCGGACAGCTTACACAGATACGCAGTATTTT
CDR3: CASSGRTAYTDTQYF

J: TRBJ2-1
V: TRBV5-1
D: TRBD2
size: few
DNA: TGCGCCAGCAGCTTGCAGCGGGGGGGCGATTATGATGAGCAGTTCTTC
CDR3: CASSLQRGGDYDEQFF

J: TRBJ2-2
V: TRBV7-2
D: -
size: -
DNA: TGTGCCAGCCCTGGAGGGCAGCTGGGACTCACCGGGGAGCTGTTTTTT
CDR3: CASPGGQLGLTGELFF

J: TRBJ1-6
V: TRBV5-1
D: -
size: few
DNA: TGCGCCACCTCCAGGGGCTCCTATAATTCACCCCTCCACTTT
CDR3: CATSRGSYNSPLHF

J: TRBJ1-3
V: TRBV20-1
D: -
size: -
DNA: TGCAGTGCTAGAGATCGACAGTTCTCTGGAAACACCATATATTTT
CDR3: CSARDRQFSGNTIYF

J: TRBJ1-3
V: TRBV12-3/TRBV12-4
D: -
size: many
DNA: TGTGCCAGCTTCCCCTCCCCTTTTCCTACAGAACGAAACACCATATATTTT
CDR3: CASFPSPFPTERNTIYF

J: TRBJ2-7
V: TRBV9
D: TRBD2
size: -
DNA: TGTGCCAGCATCGTAGGCGGGATAGCGGGAGGAGGCGAGCAGTACTTC
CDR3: CASIVGGIAGGGEQYF

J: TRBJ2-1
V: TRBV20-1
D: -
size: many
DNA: TGCAGTGCAACCGGGAGTGCCCCCTACAATGAGCAGTTCTTC
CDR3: CSATGSAPYNEQFF

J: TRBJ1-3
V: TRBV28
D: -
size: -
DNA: TGTGCCAGCAGCAGGAACACCATATATTTT
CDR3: CASSRNTIYF

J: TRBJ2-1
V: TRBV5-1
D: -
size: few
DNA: TGCGCCAGCAGCCCAGGACCTCAAGAGCAGTTCTTC
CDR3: CASSPGPQEQFF

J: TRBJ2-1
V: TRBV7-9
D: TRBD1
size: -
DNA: TGTGCCAGCAGCCCGTTCCGATTGACAGGGGATTTTAGCGATGAGCAGTTCTTC
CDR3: CASSPFRLTGDFSDEQFF

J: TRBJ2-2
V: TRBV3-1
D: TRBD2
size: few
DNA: TGTGCCAGGAGCCAAGGACTAGCGGATAACTCCGGGGAGCTGTTTTTT
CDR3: CARSQGLADNSGELFF

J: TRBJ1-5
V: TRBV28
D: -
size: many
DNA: TGTGCCAGCAGTCCCCTGAGACCGACGACTTATAGCAATCAGCCCCAGCATTTT
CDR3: CASSPLRPTTYSNQPQHF